This T cell receptor (beta chain) was retrieved from a study of regulatory T cells in long-lasting Graves disease. Overall study context: With positive TSH receptor antibodies and over 5 years of antithyroid drugs, Graves' disease was considered persistent.

There are a few counts of this clonotype. The antigen remains unidentified. Researchers made TCR beta libraries by using iRepertoire HTBI primers and running Arm-PCR on CDR3 regions. Each CDR3 protein is one row after TCRdb ran MiXCR on the multiplex PCR reads. The sample records 400,000 to 500,000 distinct CDR3 sequences, about a fifth being singletons. Study-wide findings and caveats: A greater number of public clonotypes (2,741) was shared by persistent patients than by new patients (roughly 930). Researchers examined only peripheral blood and not thyroid tissue.

Time point indicated: persistent/refractory GD, antithyroid drugs over 5 years with positive TRAb. PBMC-extracted RNA yielded the TCR library. American Thyroid Association guidelines served as the basis for diagnosing Graves' disease. The V and J ends lost 0 bases and 2 bases respectively, with 8 bases between them. The CDR3 consists of 14 residues. Germline CDR1 is SGDLS and CDR2 is YYNGEE. The receptor was isolated from a female donor with Graves disease. The chain uses TRBV9 and TRBJ2-5, with TRBD2 as a possible D gene (5 bases). The sequencing here drew on peripheral blood mononuclear cells (PBMCs), taken when the disease was refractory, from a patient treated with antithyroid drugs. As DNA, the CDR3 is TGTGCCAGCAGCGTAGAGGCGGGTCAAGAGACCCAGTACTTC. Translation gives CASSVEAGQETQYF.